This T cell receptor beta chain was identified in a study of cytomegalovirus exposure and HLA in healthy donors. V lost 5 bases and J lost 6; bases outside the gene matches: 7. Germline CDR1 SEHNR, CDR2 FQNEAQ (reference sequence). The CDR3 length is 14 residues. Study-wide findings and caveats: In a later analysis, TCR beta V- and J-gene trimming was associated with a missense DCLRE1C variant. Prior analysis indicated that the majority of TCR beta V segments exhibited productivity approximately 87% or approximately 30% of the time.

This donor had no CMV serostatus on record. In the case of this clone: Its specificity is not known.

PCR amplification relied on 60 Vbeta primers (plus 13 Jbeta primers). Clones were read by immunoSEQ multiplex PCR, and TCRdb kept only the in-frame ones, dropping some. Of over 150,000 clones listed, roughly 80% were seen once; the top ten hold roughly 2%. The specimen sequenced was PBMCs. The TCR comes from a human donor in good health. The J gene is TRBJ1-2, the V gene TRBV7-9; 9 bases map to TRBD1. The DNA of the CDR3 is TGTGCCAGCAGCGAGGGACAGGGATTTAATGGCTACACCTTC. Translating gives CASSEGQGFNGYTF.